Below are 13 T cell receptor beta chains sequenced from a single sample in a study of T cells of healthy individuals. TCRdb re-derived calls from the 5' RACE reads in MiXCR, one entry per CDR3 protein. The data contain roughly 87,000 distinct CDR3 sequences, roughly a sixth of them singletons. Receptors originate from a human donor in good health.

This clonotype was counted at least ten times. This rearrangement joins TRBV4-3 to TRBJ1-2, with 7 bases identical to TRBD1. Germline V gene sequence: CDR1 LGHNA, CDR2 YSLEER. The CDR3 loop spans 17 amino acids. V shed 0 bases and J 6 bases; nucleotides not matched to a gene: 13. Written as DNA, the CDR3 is TGCGCCAGCAGCCAAGATCCCCGGGGAGGGGGCAGGGATGGCTACACCTTC. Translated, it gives CASSQDPRGGGRDGYTF.

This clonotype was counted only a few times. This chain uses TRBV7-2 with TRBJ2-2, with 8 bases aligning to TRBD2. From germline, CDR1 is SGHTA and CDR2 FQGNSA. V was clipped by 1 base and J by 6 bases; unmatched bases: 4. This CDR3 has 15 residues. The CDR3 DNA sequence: TGTGCCAGCAGCTTAGTGGGACTAGAGGCCGGGGAGCTGTTTTTT. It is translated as CASSLVGLEAGELFF.

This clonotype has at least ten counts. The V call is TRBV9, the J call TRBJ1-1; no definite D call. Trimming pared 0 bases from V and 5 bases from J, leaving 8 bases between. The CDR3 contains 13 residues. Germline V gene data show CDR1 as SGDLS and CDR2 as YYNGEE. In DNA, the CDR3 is TGTGCCAGCAGCGTAGGTGGGAGGACTGAAGCTTTCTTT. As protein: CASSVGGRTEAFF.

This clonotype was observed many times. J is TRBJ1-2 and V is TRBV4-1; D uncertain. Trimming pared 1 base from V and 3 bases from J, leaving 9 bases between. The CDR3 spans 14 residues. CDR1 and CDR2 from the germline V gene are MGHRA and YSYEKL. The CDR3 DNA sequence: TGCGCCAGCAGCCAAGTACCCGGAGACTATGGCTACACCTTC. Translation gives CASSQVPGDYGYTF.

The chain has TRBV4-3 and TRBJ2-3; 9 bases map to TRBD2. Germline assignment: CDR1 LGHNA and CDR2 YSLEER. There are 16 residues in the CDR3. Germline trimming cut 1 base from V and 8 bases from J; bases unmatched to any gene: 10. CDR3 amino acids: CASSQAPRAGGGTQYF. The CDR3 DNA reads TGCGCCAGCAGCCAAGCCCCCAGGGCGGGAGGGGGTACGCAGTATTTT.

The CDR3 nucleotides are TGCAGTGCTAGTGGGGCAGTCAGAAGACAAGAGACCCAGTACTTC. This translates into CSASGAVRRQETQYF. V is TRBV20-1 and J is TRBJ2-5; possibly TRBD1 for D (5 bases). V was trimmed by 3 bases and J by 2 bases, leaving 16 bases between them. Germline V gives CDR1 DFQATT, CDR2 SNEGSKA (reference sequence). This CDR3 is built from 15 residues.

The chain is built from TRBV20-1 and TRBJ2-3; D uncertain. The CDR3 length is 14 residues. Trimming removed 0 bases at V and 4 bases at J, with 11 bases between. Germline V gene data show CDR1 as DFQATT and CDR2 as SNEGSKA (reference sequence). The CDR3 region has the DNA TGCAGTGCTAGAGAGACGGCCTGGGCAGATACGCAGTATTTT. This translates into CSARETAWADTQYF.

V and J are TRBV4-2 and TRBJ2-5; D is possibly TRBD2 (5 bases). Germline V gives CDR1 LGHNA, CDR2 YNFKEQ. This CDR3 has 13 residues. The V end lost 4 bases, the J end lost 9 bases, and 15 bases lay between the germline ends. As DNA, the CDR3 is TGTGCCAGCAGCCCAGCGGCATCCGGACCCCAGTACTTC. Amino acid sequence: CASSPAASGPQYF.

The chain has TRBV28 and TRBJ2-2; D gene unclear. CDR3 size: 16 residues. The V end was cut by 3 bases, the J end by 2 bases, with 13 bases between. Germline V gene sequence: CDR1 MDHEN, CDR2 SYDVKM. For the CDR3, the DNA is TGTGCCAGCAGTTTGGACCCCCCCGCTAACACCGGGGAGCTGTTTTTT. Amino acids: CASSLDPPANTGELFF.

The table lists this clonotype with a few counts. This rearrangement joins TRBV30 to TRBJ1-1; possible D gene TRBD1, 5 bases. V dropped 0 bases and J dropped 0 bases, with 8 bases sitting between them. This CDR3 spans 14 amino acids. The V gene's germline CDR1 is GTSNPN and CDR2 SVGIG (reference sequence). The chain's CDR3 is CAWSVTVMNTEAFF. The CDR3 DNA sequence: TGTGCCTGGAGTGTGACAGTCATGAACACTGAAGCTTTCTTT.

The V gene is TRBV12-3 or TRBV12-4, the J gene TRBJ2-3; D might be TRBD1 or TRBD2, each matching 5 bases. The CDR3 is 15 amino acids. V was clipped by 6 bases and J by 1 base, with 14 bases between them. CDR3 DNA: TGTGCCAGCAGCTTCGAGGGGTTGGGCACAGATACGCAGTATTTT. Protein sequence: CASSFEGLGTDTQYF.

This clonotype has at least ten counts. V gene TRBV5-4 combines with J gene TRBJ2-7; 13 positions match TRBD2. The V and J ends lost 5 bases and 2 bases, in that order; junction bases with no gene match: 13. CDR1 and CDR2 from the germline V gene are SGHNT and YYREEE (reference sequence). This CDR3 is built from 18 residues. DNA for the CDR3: TGTGCCAGCAGTAGTAGTTCGGGACTAGCGGGACGAACCTACGAGCAGTACTTC. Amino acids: CASSSSSGLAGRTYEQYF.

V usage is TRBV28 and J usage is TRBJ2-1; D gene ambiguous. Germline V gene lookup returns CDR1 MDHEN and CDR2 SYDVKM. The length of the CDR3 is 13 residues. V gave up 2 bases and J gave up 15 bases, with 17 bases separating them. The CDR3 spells CASSLKVGRSRFF. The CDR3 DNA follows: TGTGCCAGCAGTTTAAAGGTTGGGCGAAGTCGGTTCTTC.